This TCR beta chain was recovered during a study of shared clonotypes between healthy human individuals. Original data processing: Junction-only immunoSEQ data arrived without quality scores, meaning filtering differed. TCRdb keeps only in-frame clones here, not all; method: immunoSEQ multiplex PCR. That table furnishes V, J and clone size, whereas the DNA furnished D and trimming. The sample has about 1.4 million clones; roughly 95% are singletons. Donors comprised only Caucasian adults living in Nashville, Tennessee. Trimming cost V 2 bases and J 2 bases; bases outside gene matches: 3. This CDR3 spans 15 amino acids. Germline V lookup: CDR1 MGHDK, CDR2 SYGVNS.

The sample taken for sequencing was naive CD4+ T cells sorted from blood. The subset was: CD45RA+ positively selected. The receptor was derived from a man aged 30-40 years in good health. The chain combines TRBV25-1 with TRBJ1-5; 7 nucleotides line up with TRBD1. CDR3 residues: CASSEHRGGNQPQHF. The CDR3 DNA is TGTGCCAGCAGTGAACACAGGGGAGGCAATCAGCCCCAGCATTTT.